These T cell receptor beta chains were read from a single sample in a study of T cell responses to AZD1222 COVID-19 vaccine. Generated by immunoSEQ multiplex PCR, the TCRdb table keeps only in-frame clones and is missing some. Of 130,000 or so clones in the sample, around 85% are singletons; the top ten hold about 9.8%. The starting material was peripheral blood, obtained on day 0 of AZD1222 vaccination. The receptor set was obtained from an adult in good health. Each CDR3 is given with its conserved first and last residue. A D gene is named only where the DNA matches it firmly. The listing skips clone size in some rows; elsewhere it reads once, few, many or a size class.

j_call,d_call,v_call,clone_size,cdr3_nt,cdr3_aa
TRBJ1-2,-,TRBV30,-,TGTGCCTGGAGTTCAGGGGCTGCAGGCTACACCTTC,CAWSSGAAGYTF
TRBJ2-2,TRBD2,TRBV5-1,-,TGCGCCAGCAGCCTAGGGACTAGCGGATCCGGTAGTTTGAACACCGGGGAGCTGTTTTTT,CASSLGTSGSGSLNTGELFF
TRBJ2-3,TRBD1,TRBV18,-,TGTGCCAGCTCACCCGGACAGGGCGGCACAGATACGCAGTATTTT,CASSPGQGGTDTQYF
TRBJ2-7,-,TRBV19,-,TGTGCCAGTAGTATCGCCGGGACGGCTCACTACGAGCAGTACTTC,CASSIAGTAHYEQYF
TRBJ1-2,-,TRBV6-5,-,TGTGCCAGCAGGTCTGACAGCTCATATGGCTACACCTTC,CASRSDSSYGYTF
TRBJ2-7,-,TRBV7-3,once,TGTGCCAGCAGCTTAACTCAGGACACCCAGGAGCAGTACTTC,CASSLTQDTQEQYF
TRBJ1-2,-,TRBV27,-,TGTGCCAGCAGTTTCGGGGGCTCTTTTCTCGATTACTATGGCTACACCTTC,CASSFGGSFLDYYGYTF
TRBJ2-1,-,TRBV3-1/TRBV3-2,-,TGTGCCAGCAGCCGGTGGACTTACTACTCCTACAATGAGCAGTTCTTC,CASSRWTYYSYNEQFF
TRBJ2-3,-,TRBV7-9,-,TGTGCCAGCAGCTTACGGGTTGGGGTAGGGGCCACAGATACGCAGTATTTT,CASSLRVGVGATDTQYF
TRBJ1-1,-,TRBV5-5,-,TGTGCCAGCAGCTCAAACCAGGGTGGAGCGGGCACTGAAGCTTTCTTT,CASSSNQGGAGTEAFF
TRBJ1-4,TRBD1,TRBV28,-,TGTGCCAGCAGTCCTAATCCGGGACAGGGAATTGAAAAACTGTTTTTT,CASSPNPGQGIEKLFF
TRBJ1-6,TRBD1,TRBV6-2/TRBV6-3,-,TGTGCCAGCAGTTATGAAGGGGGCGCTTCACCCCTCCACTTT,CASSYEGGASPLHF
TRBJ1-1,-,TRBV3-1/TRBV3-2,-,TGTGCCAGCAGCCAAGATCGGCGAGAAGCTTTCTTT,CASSQDRREAFF
TRBJ2-6,TRBD2,TRBV5-1,-,TGCGCCAGCAGCTTGGAGGTACTAGCGGCGTCTGGGGCCAACGTCCTGACTTTC,CASSLEVLAASGANVLTF
TRBJ2-3,TRBD1,TRBV7-2,-,TGTGCCAGCAGACCCACAGGGGGAGATACGCAGTATTTT,CASRPTGGDTQYF
TRBJ1-1,-,TRBV27,-,TGTGCCAGCAGTTTACACGGAACGGGGGTCTTGGGCTTT,CASSLHGTGVLGF
TRBJ1-2,-,TRBV4-2,-,TGTGCCAGCAGCGCAAATACAGGAGTCTATGGCTACACCTTC,CASSANTGVYGYTF
TRBJ2-3,TRBD1,TRBV23-1,-,TGCGCCAGCAGTCAAGGTAGGAGGACAGGGCCCACAGATACGCAGTATTTT,CASSQGRRTGPTDTQYF
TRBJ2-3,-,TRBV19,-,TGTGCCAGTATCCCCTCAACAGGGTCCGATACGCAGTATTTT,CASIPSTGSDTQYF
TRBJ2-3,-,TRBV30,-,TGTGCCCTCTTCGGGCGGGTTACTGCTGCTAGCACAGATACGCAGTATTTT,CALFGRVTAASTDTQYF
TRBJ1-5,TRBD1,TRBV5-5,-,TGTGCCAGCAGCTTTACGGACCCGGGACAGGGGTCTGGTCAGCCCCAGCATTTT,CASSFTDPGQGSGQPQHF
TRBJ1-2,TRBD1,TRBV5-4,-,TGTGCCAGCAGCTTAGGGGGCCAGGGAAGGTGGGGCTACACCTTC,CASSLGGQGRWGYTF
TRBJ1-2,-,TRBV15,once,TGTGCCACCAGCAAAAGGGGGACATCTGTCGTAGAGGGCTACACCTTC,CATSKRGTSVVEGYTF
TRBJ2-1,-,TRBV7-2,-,TGTGCCAGCAGCAATTCACGGGACTCTGGGTACAATGAGCAGTTCTTC,CASSNSRDSGYNEQFF
TRBJ2-7,TRBD1,TRBV6-1,-,TGTGCCAGCAGTGAAGAAGGGACAGGGTACGAGCAGTACTTC,CASSEEGTGYEQYF
TRBJ2-7,TRBD1,TRBV19,-,TGTGCCAGTATCAAGCCCGGGACAGAGTACGAGCAGTACTTC,CASIKPGTEYEQYF
TRBJ1-6,TRBD1,TRBV5-4,few,TGTGCCAGCAGCGACCACTTCGACAGGGGCTATAATTCACCCCTCCACTTT,CASSDHFDRGYNSPLHF
TRBJ2-1,TRBD2,TRBV19,-,TGTGCCAGTAGGACACTAGCGGGGGGAGGATATGAGCAGTTCTTC,CASRTLAGGGYEQFF
TRBJ2-3,TRBD2,TRBV9,-,TGTGCCAGCAGCCCCTTATCTAGCGGAACCACAGATACGCAGTATTTT,CASSPLSSGTTDTQYF
TRBJ1-2,-,TRBV7-9,-,TGTGCCAGCAGCCCCCGGAGTGGCCAGGCCTATGGCTACACCTTC,CASSPRSGQAYGYTF
TRBJ2-1,-,TRBV6-5,-,TGTGCCAGCAGTTACCTCAGGGGAGCTAATGAGCAGTTCTTC,CASSYLRGANEQFF
TRBJ1-6,TRBD1,TRBV7-2,-,TGTGCCAGCAGCCTCGACAGGGGGAATTCACCCCTCCACTTT,CASSLDRGNSPLHF
TRBJ1-2,-,TRBV6-5,-,TGTGCCAGCAGTTACTCGAAGGGGCTTGGCTACACCTTC,CASSYSKGLGYTF
TRBJ2-7,TRBD2,TRBV18,-,TGTGCCAGCTCCCCGGGACTAGCGGGCGATTACGAGCAGTACTTC,CASSPGLAGDYEQYF
TRBJ1-2,-,TRBV19,few,TGTGCCAGTGGGGACGGTTATGGCTACACCTTC,CASGDGYGYTF
TRBJ1-3,TRBD1,TRBV10-3,-,TGTGCCATCAGTGACCTGACAGGGACCAGCTCTGGAAACACCATATATTTT,CAISDLTGTSSGNTIYF
TRBJ1-2,TRBD1,TRBV28,-,TGTGCCAGCAGTTTATCCAGGACAGGGCCACGAGGCTACACCTTC,CASSLSRTGPRGYTF
TRBJ2-7,-,TRBV28,-,TGTGCCAGCACTGGTGGGGGTTCCTTGTCCGAGCAGTACTTC,CASTGGGSLSEQYF
TRBJ1-1,-,TRBV24-1,-,TGTGCCACCAGTGATTTGGACGGTACTTTAGGAGCTTTCTTT,CATSDLDGTLGAFF
TRBJ1-3,-,TRBV11-3,-,TGTGCCCCGCCCGGCGTACCTGGAAACACCATATATTTT,CAPPGVPGNTIYF
TRBJ1-2,-,TRBV6-1,-,TGTGCCAGCAGTGAAGCCCGACAGGACACCTTC,CASSEARQDTF
TRBJ1-5,TRBD1,TRBV28,-,TGTGCCAGCAACCTAGGGGGCTGGCAGGGGGCTGGTCAGCCCCAGCATTTT,CASNLGGWQGAGQPQHF
TRBJ2-2,-,TRBV29-1,-,TGCAGCGGCCGGAGAGGGGTCGACACCGGGGAGCTGTTTTTT,CSGRRGVDTGELFF
TRBJ2-1,-,TRBV2,few,TGTGCCAGCAGTGATGGCGTTGGCAATGAGCAGTTCTTC,CASSDGVGNEQFF
TRBJ2-2,-,TRBV2,-,TGTGCCAGCAGTGGGGCTATTCGTAGCACCGGGGAGCTGTTTTTT,CASSGAIRSTGELFF
TRBJ1-1,-,TRBV5-1,-,TGCGCCAGCAGCTTGCTCGCTAATCGGGACACTGAAGCTTTCTTT,CASSLLANRDTEAFF
TRBJ1-4,-,TRBV19,-,TGTGCCAGTAGTAGCCTTGGACAGTTCTTGCCCCCAAGCGAAAAACTGTTTTTT,CASSSLGQFLPPSEKLFF